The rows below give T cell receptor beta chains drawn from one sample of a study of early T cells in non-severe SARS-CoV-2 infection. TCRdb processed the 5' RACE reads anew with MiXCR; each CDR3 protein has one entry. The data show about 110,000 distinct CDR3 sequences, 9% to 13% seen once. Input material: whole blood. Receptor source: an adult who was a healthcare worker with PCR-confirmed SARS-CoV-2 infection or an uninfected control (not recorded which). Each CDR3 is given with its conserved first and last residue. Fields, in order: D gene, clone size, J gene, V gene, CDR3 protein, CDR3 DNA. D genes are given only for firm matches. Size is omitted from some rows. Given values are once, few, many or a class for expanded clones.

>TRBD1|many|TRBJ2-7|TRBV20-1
CSAFSGTGVYEQYF
TGCAGTGCTTTCTCCGGGACAGGGGTTTACGAGCAGTACTTC
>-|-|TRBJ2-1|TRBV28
CASSLVQSSYNEQFF
TGTGCCAGCAGTTTAGTACAGAGCTCCTACAATGAGCAGTTCTTC
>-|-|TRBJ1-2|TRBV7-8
CASSPTRGYGYTF
TGTGCCAGCAGCCCGACGAGGGGATATGGCTACACCTTC
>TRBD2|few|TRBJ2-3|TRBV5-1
CASSLGLAGPTDTQYF
TGCGCCAGCAGCTTGGGACTAGCGGGACCCACAGATACGCAGTATTTT
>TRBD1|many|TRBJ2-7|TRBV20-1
CSARRTGIYEQYF
TGCAGTGCTAGGAGGACAGGGATCTACGAGCAGTACTTC
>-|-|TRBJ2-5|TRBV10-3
CAIALGAQETQYF
TGTGCCATCGCTTTGGGGGCCCAAGAGACCCAGTACTTC
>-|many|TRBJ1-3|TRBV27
CASSFRGQGNTIYF
TGTGCCAGCAGTTTTAGGGGCCAGGGAAACACCATATATTTT
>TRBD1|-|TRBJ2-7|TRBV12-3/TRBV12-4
CASSLALGQMNYEQYF
TGTGCCAGCAGTTTGGCTCTGGGACAGATGAACTACGAGCAGTACTTC
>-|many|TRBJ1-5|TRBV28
CASSLQIQPQHF
TGTGCCAGCAGTTTACAGATTCAGCCCCAGCATTTT
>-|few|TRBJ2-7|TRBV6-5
CASSYPGTPGQYF
TGTGCCAGCAGTTATCCCGGGACTCCCGGACAATACTTC
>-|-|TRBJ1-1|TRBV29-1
CSGQGGGTEAFF
TGCAGCGGTCAGGGAGGGGGCACTGAAGCTTTCTTT
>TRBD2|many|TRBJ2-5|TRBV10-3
CAISDPGDGWTSGIQETQYF
TGTGCCATCAGTGATCCGGGAGATGGTTGGACTAGCGGGATCCAAGAGACCCAGTACTTC
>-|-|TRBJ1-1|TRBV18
CASSPPLRLGRGRTEAFF
TGTGCCAGCTCACCTCCACTCAGGTTGGGACGGGGAAGAACTGAAGCTTTCTTT
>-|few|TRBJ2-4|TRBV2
CASSNQNIQYF
TGTGCCAGCAGTAACCAAAACATTCAGTACTTC
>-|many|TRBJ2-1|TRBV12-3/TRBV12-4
CASSLINEQFF
TGTGCCAGCAGTTTAATCAATGAGCAGTTCTTC
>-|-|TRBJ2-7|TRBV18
CASSPPRGEYEQYF
TGTGCCAGCTCACCACCGAGGGGAGAGTACGAGCAGTACTTC
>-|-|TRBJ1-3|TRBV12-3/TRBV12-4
CASSSIRTGSGNTIYF
TGTGCCAGCAGTTCTATAAGGACGGGCTCTGGAAACACCATATATTTT
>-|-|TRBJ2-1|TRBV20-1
CSANGERSQGGHVQFF
TGCAGTGCAAATGGGGAGAGATCACAGGGTGGTCATGTGCAGTTCTTC
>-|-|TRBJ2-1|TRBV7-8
CASSHQRDPDGYNEQFF
TGTGCCAGCAGCCACCAAAGGGACCCTGATGGGTACAATGAGCAGTTCTTC
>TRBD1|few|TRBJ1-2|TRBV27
CASSLFTGAVGYTF
TGTGCCAGCAGTTTATTCACAGGGGCGGTCGGCTACACCTTC
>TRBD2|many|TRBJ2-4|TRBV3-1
CASSQVGRALAKNIQYF
TGTGCCAGCAGCCAAGTTGGGAGGGCTCTAGCCAAAAACATTCAGTACTTC
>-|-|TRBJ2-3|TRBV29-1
CSVEGVAGTDTQYF
TGCAGCGTTGAAGGAGTAGCGGGCACAGATACGCAGTATTTT
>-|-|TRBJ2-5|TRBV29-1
CSVTVTQETQYF
TGCAGCGTTACCGTCACCCAAGAGACCCAGTACTTC